The present T cell receptor beta chain was sequenced within a study of blood T cell repertoires in COVID-19. Original data processing: Reference gene primer amplification gave estimated nucleated cell counts. Profiling relied on immunoSEQ multiplex PCR, and the TCRdb table lists in-frame clones only, not all of them. V and J calls and clone size are those listed in that table; D and trimming were worked out from the DNA. The sample records under 80,000 clones, 79% being singletons. J gave up 1 base and V 2 bases, and 8 bases lay outside the gene matches. This CDR3 is built from 18 residues. CDR1 KGHSH and CDR2 LQKENI come from the germline V gene.

The source material was peripheral blood. The V gene is TRBV18, the J gene TRBJ2-6, with 7 bases fitting TRBD1. The TCR sequence derives from a human donor in a cohort sampled during active COVID-19. The CDR3 bases are TGTGCCAGCTCACCAACTTTAGCAGGGGGATCTGGGGCCAACGTCCTGACTTTC. Encoded protein: CASSPTLAGGSGANVLTF.